Here is one TCR beta chain with its context. Its antigen target is currently unknown. Per-nucleotide qualities are absent, and no much larger clonotype sits a single base away. Including cysteine and phenylalanine, the CDR3 has 18 amino acids. CDR3 DNA is the only sequence kept; it has 54 bases, read in frame from the first base. CDR1 and CDR2, per the germline V gene, are LGHNA and YNFKEQ. Ends trimmed: V by 3 bases, J by 0 bases; bases unmatched to a gene: 6. None of the patients had been given any treatment before thyroid surgery. Using T-cell receptor beta sequencing, the study looked back at clinical samples from patients collected from the early 2010s to the late 2010s. The source of the sample is a study of metastatic and nonmetastatic thyroid tumors (dated by TCRdb to 2018 to 2020). About the full investigation: Repertoires from peripheral blood and from tumor or nodule tissue samples of malignant and benign thyroid patients were compared. What the work shows at the level of the full study, not this receptor alone: TCR beta diversity was reported as significantly higher in malignant tumors than in benign nodules, in both blood and tumor samples.

The protocol used for the library was PCR. The sequencing machine was an Illumina HiSeq 4000. The TCR beta-chain CDR3 region of each patient was profiled by high-throughput sequencing. In the paper's pipeline: CDR3 differences across clinicopathological groups were used to build a classifier for discriminating distant-metastatic papillary thyroid cancer patients. The Shannon index was used to measure repertoire diversity, and the Morisita-Horn index was used to measure how similar tumor and blood repertoires were. In-frame beta chains were kept once TCRdb had trimmed the public reads at Q25 with fastp and called clones with MiXCR. TCRdb's processing, not the authors' own work, is the source of the V and J calls. In this sample the table shows roughly 7,400 clones, about 37% of which occur a single time. In total, the top ten clones hold 40% of the sample.

The sequence was obtained from a female donor with papillary thyroid cancer or a benign thyroid nodule (not recorded which). Some clones in this sample may be carry-over from other donors' samples. The V and J genes are TRBV4-2 and TRBJ2-6, with 9 bases aligning to TRBD1. The source material was tumor tissue. The DNA is TGTGCCAGCAGCCAGGTGGGACAGGGAGTCTCTGGGGCCAACGTCCTGACTTTC. Protein translation: CASSQVGQGVSGANVLTF.